This record covers a single T cell receptor (beta chain). What it binds is not known. V lost 0 bases, J lost 0 bases, and 10 bases lay in between. Germline V gene data show CDR1 as KGHSH and CDR2 as LQKENI. The length of the CDR3 is 16 residues. This sample was included in a study of T-cell memory formation after mild COVID-19. Study-wide findings and caveats: Unconfirmed was the SARS-CoV-2 specificity of second-wave clones that peaked on day 37.

TCRdb independently ran MiXCR on the 5' RACE reads; one entry per CDR3 protein. This table has about 350,000 distinct CDR3 sequences, roughly 20% appearing once. The sequence was obtained from a man aged 18-30 years who had mild COVID-19 (a few samples of this study predate the infection). Cell type and time point are not known. V usage is TRBV18 and J usage is TRBJ2-3; D is possibly TRBD1 (5 bases). Specimen: PBMCs or a T cell subset sorted from them (not recorded which). The CDR3 spells CASSPPDTDSTDTQYF. CDR3 coding DNA: TGTGCCAGCTCACCACCGGACACTGATAGCACAGATACGCAGTATTTT.